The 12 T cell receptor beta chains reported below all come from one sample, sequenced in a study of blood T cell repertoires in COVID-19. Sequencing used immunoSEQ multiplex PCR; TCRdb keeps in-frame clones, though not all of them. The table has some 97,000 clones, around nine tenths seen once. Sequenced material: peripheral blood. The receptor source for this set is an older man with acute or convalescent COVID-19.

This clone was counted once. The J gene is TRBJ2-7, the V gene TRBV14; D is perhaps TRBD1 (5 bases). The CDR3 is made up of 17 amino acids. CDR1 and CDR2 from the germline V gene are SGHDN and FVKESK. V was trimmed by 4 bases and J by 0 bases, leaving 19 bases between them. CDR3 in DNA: TGTGCCAGCAGCCCACAAGGGCAGGGCCTTTTCTCCTACGAGCAGTACTTC. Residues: CASSPQGQGLFSYEQYF. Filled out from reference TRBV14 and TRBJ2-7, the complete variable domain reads EAGVTQFPSHSVIEKGQTVTLRCDPISGHDNLYWYRRVMGKEIKFLLHFVKESKQDESGMPNNRFLAERTGGTYSTLKVQPAELEDSGVYFCASSPQGQGLFSYEQYFGPGTRLTVT.

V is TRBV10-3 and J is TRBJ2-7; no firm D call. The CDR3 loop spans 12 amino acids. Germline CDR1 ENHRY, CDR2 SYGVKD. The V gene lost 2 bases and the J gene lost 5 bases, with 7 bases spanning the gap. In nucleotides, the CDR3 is TGTGCCATCAGTGAGGAACGGGACGAGCAGTACTTC. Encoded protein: CAISEERDEQYF.

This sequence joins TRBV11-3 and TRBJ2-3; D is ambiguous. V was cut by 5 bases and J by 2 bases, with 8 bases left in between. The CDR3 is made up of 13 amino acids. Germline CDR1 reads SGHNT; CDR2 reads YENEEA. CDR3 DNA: TGTGCCAGCAGCCCTAGAGACACAGATACGCAGTATTTT. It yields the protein CASSPRDTDTQYF.

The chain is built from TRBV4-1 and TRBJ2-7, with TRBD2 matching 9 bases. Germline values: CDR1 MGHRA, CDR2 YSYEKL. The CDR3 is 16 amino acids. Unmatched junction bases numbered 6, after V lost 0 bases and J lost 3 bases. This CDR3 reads CASSQDGVAGDYEQYF. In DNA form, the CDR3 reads TGCGCCAGCAGCCAAGATGGGGTAGCGGGAGACTACGAGCAGTACTTC.

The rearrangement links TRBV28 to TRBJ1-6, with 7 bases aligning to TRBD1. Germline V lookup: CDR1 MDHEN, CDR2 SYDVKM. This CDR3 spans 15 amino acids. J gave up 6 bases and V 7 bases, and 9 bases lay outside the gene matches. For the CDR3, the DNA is TGTGCCAGCACCCTGAGGGGGCCCCTTAATTCACCCCTCCACTTT. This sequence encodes CASTLRGPLNSPLHF.

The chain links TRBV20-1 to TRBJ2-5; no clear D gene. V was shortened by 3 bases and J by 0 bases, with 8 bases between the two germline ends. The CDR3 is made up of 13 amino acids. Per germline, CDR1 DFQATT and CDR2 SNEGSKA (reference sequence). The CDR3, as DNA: TGCAGTGCTAGTGTTCAGTACCAAGAGACCCAGTACTTC. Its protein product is CSASVQYQETQYF.

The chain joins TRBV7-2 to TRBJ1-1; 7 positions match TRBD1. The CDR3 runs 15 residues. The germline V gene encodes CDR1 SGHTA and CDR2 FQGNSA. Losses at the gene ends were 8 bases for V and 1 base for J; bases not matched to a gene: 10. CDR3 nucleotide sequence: TGTGCCAGCCATACTAGACAGGGCTCGAACACTGAAGCTTTCTTT. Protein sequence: CASHTRQGSNTEAFF.

The CDR3: CASSWRVYEQYF. CDR3 DNA sequence: TGTGCCAGCAGTTGGCGGGTCTACGAGCAGTACTTC. The chain employs TRBV28 and TRBJ2-7, with a tentative D call TRBD2 (5 bases). From germline, CDR1 is MDHEN and CDR2 SYDVKM. Trimming pared 4 bases from V and 3 bases from J, leaving 7 bases between. The CDR3 is 12 residues long.

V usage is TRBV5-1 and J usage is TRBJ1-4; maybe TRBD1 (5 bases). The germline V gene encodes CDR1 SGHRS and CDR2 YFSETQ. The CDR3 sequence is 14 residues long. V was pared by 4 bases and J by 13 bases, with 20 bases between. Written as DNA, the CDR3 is TGCGCCAGCAGCCCCCGGGGAGGGGAGAAAAGACTGTTTTTT. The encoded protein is CASSPRGGEKRLFF.

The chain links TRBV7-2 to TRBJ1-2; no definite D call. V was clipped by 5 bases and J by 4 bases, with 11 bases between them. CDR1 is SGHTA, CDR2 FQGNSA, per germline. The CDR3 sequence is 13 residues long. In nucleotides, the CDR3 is TGTGCCAGCAGCCCGGAGGGCGTCTATGGCTACACCTTC. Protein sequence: CASSPEGVYGYTF.

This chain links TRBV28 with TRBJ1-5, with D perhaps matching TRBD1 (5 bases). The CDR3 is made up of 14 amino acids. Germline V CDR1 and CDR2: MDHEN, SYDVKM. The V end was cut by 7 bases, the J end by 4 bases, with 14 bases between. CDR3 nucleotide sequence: TGTGCCAGCAAATGGTTAGGGGATAATCAGCCCCAGCATTTT. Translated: CASKWLGDNQPQHF.

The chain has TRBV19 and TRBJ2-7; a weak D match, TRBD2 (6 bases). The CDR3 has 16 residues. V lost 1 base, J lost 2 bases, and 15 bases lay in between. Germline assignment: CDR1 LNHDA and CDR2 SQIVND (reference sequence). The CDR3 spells CASSIGAWGETYEQYF. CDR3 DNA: TGTGCCAGTAGTATAGGGGCGTGGGGGGAGACCTACGAGCAGTACTTC.